This entry concerns a single T cell receptor (beta chain). Antigen: not known. This specimen comes from a study of T cell repertoires in cytomegalovirus infection. Study background: Based on public TCR beta signatures, there were indications of CMV infection and of a matching HLA type. General study results and limits: The ex vivo response was dominated by HLA-C-restricted CMV-specific TCR beta clonotypes.

TCRdb called the reads again in MiXCR, with one record for every CDR3 protein. The table includes more than 150,000 distinct CDR3 sequences, about 30% detected once. The germline V and J ends were trimmed by 3 bases and 3 bases, with 15 bases remaining between them. CDR3 size: 16 residues. In germline, CDR1 is SGHTA, CDR2 FQGNSA. Sequencing was done on a sample of PBMCs. The rearrangement joins TRBV7-2 to TRBJ2-1; TRBD1 or TRBD2 may be the D gene (7 bases each). This receptor was taken from a human donor in good health (CMV status not recorded). Some clones in this sample may be carry-over from other donors' samples. Here the CDR3 reads CASSFPQGGDYNEQFF. In nucleotides, the CDR3 is TGTGCCAGCAGCTTCCCCCAGGGGGGGGACTACAATGAGCAGTTCTTC.